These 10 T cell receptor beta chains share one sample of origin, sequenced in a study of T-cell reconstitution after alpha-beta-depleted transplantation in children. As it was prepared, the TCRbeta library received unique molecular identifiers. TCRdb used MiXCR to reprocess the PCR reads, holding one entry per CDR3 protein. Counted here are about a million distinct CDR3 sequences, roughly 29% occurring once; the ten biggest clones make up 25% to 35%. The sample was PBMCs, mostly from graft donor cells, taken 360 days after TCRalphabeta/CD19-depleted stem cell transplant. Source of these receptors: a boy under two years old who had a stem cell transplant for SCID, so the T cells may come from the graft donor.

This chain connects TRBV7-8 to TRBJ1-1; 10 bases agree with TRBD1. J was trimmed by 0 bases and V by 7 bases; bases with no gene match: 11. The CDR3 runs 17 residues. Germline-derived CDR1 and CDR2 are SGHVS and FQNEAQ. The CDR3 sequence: CASTRQGALRLNTEAFF. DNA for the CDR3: TGTGCCAGCACACGACAGGGGGCTTTAAGACTGAACACTGAAGCTTTCTTT.

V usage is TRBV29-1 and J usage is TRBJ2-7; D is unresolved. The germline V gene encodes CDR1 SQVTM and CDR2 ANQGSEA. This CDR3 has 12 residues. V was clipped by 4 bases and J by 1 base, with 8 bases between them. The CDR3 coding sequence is TGCAGCGTTGTAACTGATTCCTACGAGCAGTACTTC. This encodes CSVVTDSYEQYF.

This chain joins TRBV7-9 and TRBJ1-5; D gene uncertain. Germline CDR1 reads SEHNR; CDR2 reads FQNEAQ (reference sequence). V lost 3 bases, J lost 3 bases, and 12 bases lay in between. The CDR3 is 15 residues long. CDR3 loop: CASSFDGLSNQPQHF. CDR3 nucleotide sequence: TGTGCCAGCAGCTTTGATGGGTTGTCCAATCAGCCCCAGCATTTT.

The chain's CDR3 is CASSLSSGAHRDTQYF. DNA for the CDR3: TGTGCCAGCAGCTTAAGTTCAGGGGCCCACCGAGATACGCAGTATTTT. The V and J genes are TRBV7-3 and TRBJ2-3; a weak D match, TRBD1 (6 bases). This CDR3 region has 16 residues. Trimming took off 1 base at V and 5 bases at J, with 16 bases between the two ends. In germline, CDR1 is SGHTA, CDR2 FQGTGA. The full variable domain, with the rest looked up from reference TRBV7-3 and TRBJ2-3, is GAGVSQTPSNKVTEKGKYVELRCDPISGHTALYWYRQSLGQGPEFLIYFQGTGAADDSGLPNDRFFAVRPEGSVSTLKIQRTERGDSAVYLCASSLSSGAHRDTQYFGPGTRLTVL.

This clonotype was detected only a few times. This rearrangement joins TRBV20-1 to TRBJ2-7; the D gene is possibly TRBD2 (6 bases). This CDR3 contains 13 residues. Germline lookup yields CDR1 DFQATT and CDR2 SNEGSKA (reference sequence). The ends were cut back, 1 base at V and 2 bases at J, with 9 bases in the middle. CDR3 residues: CSARVRRAYEQYF. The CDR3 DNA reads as TGCAGTGCTAGAGTGCGGAGGGCCTACGAGCAGTACTTC.

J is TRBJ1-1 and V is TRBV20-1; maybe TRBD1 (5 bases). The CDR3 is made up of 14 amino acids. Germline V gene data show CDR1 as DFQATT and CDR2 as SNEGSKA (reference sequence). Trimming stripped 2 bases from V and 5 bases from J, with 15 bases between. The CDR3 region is CSARIGGPGTEAFF. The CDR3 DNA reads TGCAGTGCTAGAATCGGCGGACCAGGGACTGAAGCTTTCTTT.

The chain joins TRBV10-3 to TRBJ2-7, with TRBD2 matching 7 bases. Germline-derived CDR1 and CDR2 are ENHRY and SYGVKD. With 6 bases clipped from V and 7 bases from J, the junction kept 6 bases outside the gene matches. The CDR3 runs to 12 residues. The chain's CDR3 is CAISAGTTEQYF. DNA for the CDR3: TGTGCCATCAGCGCCGGGACTACTGAGCAGTACTTC.

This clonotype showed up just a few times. The CDR3: CASSQDWLGLASNEQFF. CDR3 in DNA: TGCGCCAGCAGCCAAGATTGGTTGGGACTAGCGAGCAATGAGCAGTTCTTC. This chain uses TRBV4-1 with TRBJ2-1, with TRBD2 matching over 10 bases. Germline-derived CDR1 and CDR2 are MGHRA and YSYEKL. The CDR3 sequence is 17 residues long. V dropped 0 bases and J dropped 6; count of bases not matched to a gene: 8.

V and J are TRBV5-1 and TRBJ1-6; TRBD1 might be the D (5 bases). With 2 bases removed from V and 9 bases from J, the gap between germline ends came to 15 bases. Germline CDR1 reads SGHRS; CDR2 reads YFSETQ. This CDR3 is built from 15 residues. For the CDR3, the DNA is TGCGCCAGCAGCTTCGGAGTACAGGATCCTTCACCCCTCCACTTT. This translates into CASSFGVQDPSPLHF.

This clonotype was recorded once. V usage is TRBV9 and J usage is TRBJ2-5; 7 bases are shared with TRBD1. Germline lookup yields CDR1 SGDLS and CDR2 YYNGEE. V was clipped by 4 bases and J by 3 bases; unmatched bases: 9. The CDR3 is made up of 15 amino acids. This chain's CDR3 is CASSLTGLREETQYF. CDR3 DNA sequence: TGTGCCAGCAGCTTGACAGGGTTGCGGGAAGAGACCCAGTACTTC.